Sequencing of this T cell receptor (beta chain) was carried out in a study of blood T cells in healthy people across ages. Next came a second PCR, run for about 6 to 11 cycles, which used a sample-barcoded 5' primer along with a J-beta primer mix. In TCRdb, the 5' RACE reads were re-called with MiXCR into one record per CDR3 protein. The table has some 930,000 distinct CDR3 sequences, approximately 32% seen once. This clonotype was detected ten times or more. V lost 6 bases to trimming and J lost 7 bases; unmatched junction nucleotides: 9. The length of the CDR3 is 14 residues. Germline CDR1 LNHNV, CDR2 YYDKDF (reference sequence). This sample also appeared in a second study, on T cells of mothers and their children.

The gene calls are TRBV15 and TRBJ1-1; 9 nucleotides match TRBD1. The sequenced material came from blood. The receptor comes from a woman in her forties in good health. CDR3 in amino acids: CATSNDRGGHEAFF. The CDR3 DNA reads TGTGCCACCAGTAACGACAGGGGGGGACATGAAGCTTTCTTT.